A few counts support the clone carrying this TCR beta chain. Its target is not known. No fewer than 6 million PBMCs went into each sample. Per individual sample, total RNA of at least 5 micrograms was extracted. The record originates from a study of blood T cells in healthy people across ages. Overall study findings and caveats: Estimated diversity that came from one million T cells was considered an underestimate.

J lost 1 base, V lost 6 bases, and 10 bases had no gene match. This CDR3 region has 15 residues. Germline V gives CDR1 DFQATT, CDR2 SNEGSKA (reference sequence). Together with a sample-barcoded 5' primer, a J-beta primer mix was included in a second PCR lasting about 7 to 11 cycles. MiXCR was run by TCRdb on the 5' RACE reads, yielding one entry per CDR3 protein. The sample lists about 680,000 distinct CDR3 sequences, roughly 49% occurring once. Sequencing input: blood. This sequence was found in a woman aged 55-75 years in good health. The rearrangement uses TRBV20-1 and TRBJ2-3; 7 bases line up with TRBD2. CDR3 region: CSAPGRAVGTDTQYF. The CDR3 DNA reads TGCAGTGCCCCAGGGAGGGCCGTCGGCACAGATACGCAGTATTTT.